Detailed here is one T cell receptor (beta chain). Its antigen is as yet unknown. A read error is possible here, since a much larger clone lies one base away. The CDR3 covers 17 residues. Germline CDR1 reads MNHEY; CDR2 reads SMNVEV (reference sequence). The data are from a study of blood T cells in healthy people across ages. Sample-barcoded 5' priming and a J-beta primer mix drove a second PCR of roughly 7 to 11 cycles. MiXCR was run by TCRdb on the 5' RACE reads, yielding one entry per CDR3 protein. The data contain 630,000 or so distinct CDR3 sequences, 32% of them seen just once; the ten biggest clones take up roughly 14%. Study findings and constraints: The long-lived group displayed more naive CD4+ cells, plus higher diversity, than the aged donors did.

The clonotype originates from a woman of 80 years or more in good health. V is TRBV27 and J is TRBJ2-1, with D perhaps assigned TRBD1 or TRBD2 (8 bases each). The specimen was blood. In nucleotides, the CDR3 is TGTGCCGGCAGTAGAACAGGGGGACTAGTCTCCTACAATGAGCAGTTCTTC. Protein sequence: CAGSRTGGLVSYNEQFF.